Each of the 11 T cell receptor beta chains below was sequenced from the same sample in a study of cytomegalovirus exposure and HLA in healthy donors. Generated by immunoSEQ multiplex PCR, the TCRdb table keeps only in-frame clones and is missing some. This sample yields 250,000 to 300,000 clones, of which about 86% are seen a single time; approximately 1% belongs to the top ten. Sequencing used PBMCs. Source of these receptors: a woman between 18 and 29 years old in good health and CMV-seronegative.

The rearrangement links TRBV5-1 to TRBJ2-3; D is possibly TRBD1 (5 bases). CDR3 length equals 15 residues. V was cut by 4 bases and J by 0 bases, with 12 bases left in between. The V gene's germline CDR1 is SGHRS and CDR2 YFSETQ. CDR3 DNA: TGCGCCAGCAGCAAGGGCAGGGCGAGCACAGATACGCAGTATTTT. Its protein is CASSKGRASTDTQYF.

V is TRBV30 and J is TRBJ1-6; possible D gene TRBD1, 6 bases. The germline V gene has CDR1 GTSNPN and CDR2 SVGIG (reference sequence). The CDR3 runs to 15 residues. V lost 8 bases and J lost 0, with 14 bases in between. In DNA form, the CDR3 reads TGTGCCGGTGGCCAGGGGCCCTCCTATAATTCACCCCTCCACTTT. As protein: CAGGQGPSYNSPLHF.

The CDR3 sequence is CAITANYGYTF. The DNA of the CDR3 is TGTGCCATCACAGCTAACTATGGCTACACCTTC. The V call is TRBV10-3, the J call TRBJ1-2; D remains ambiguous. CDR1 is ENHRY, CDR2 SYGVKD, per germline. With 7 bases removed from V and 0 bases from J, the gap between germline ends came to 3 bases. The CDR3 is made up of 11 amino acids.

The chain combines TRBV2 with TRBJ2-1; TRBD2 might be the D (6 bases). The CDR3 has 12 residues. Germline V CDR1 and CDR2: SNHLY, FYNNEI. With 6 bases removed from V and 6 bases from J, the gap between germline ends came to 9 bases. CDR3 protein: CASRDYLNEQFF. For the CDR3, the DNA is TGTGCCAGCAGGGACTACCTCAATGAGCAGTTCTTC.

The chain is built from TRBV14 and TRBJ1-5; TRBD1 agrees at 7 bases. After removal of 5 bases from V and 5 bases from J, the junction contained 12 bases not matched to a gene. The germline V gene has CDR1 SGHDN and CDR2 FVKESK. The length of the CDR3 is 16 residues. DNA for the CDR3: TGTGCCAGCAGCTCAAGGGGGCAGGTAGTTTATCAGCCCCAGCATTTT. The encoded protein is CASSSRGQVVYQPQHF.

This clone has only one observation. This chain links TRBV27 with TRBJ1-1, with TRBD1 matching over 7 bases. Trimming at V came to 2 bases and at J to 4 bases, leaving 1 base not matched to a gene. The V gene's germline CDR1 is MNHEY and CDR2 SMNVEV (reference sequence). This CDR3 region has 13 residues. The CDR3 coding sequence is TGTGCCAGCAGTTTAAACAGGGGCACTGAAGCTTTCTTT. This codes for CASSLNRGTEAFF.

The chain is built from TRBV9 and TRBJ2-3; 7 bases map to TRBD2. The CDR3 is 16 amino acids. Trimming at V came to 0 bases and at J to 0 bases, leaving 4 bases not matched to a gene. Germline V CDR1 and CDR2: SGDLS, YYNGEE. The CDR3 sequence: CASSVDPGGSTDTQYF. In DNA form, the CDR3 reads TGTGCCAGCAGCGTAGATCCGGGGGGAAGCACAGATACGCAGTATTTT.

The chain carries TRBV30 and TRBJ1-5; 8 bases agree with TRBD1. Per germline, CDR1 GTSNPN and CDR2 SVGIG (reference sequence). V shed 0 bases, J shed 0 bases, and the junction held 7 bases outside the gene matches. The CDR3 loop spans 17 amino acids. CDR3 protein: CAWSVDRGPDSNQPQHF. CDR3 nucleotides: TGTGCCTGGAGTGTTGACAGGGGACCCGATAGCAATCAGCCCCAGCATTTT. Full variable domain (rest looked up from reference TRBV30 and TRBJ1-5): SQTIHQWPATLVQPVGSPLSLECTVEGTSNPNLYWYRQAAGRGLQLLFYSVGIGQISSEVPQNLSASRPQDRQFILSSKKLLLSDSGFYLCAWSVDRGPDSNQPQHFGDGTRLSIL.

J is TRBJ1-2 and V is TRBV5-1; 7 bases match TRBD1. Germline CDR1 reads SGHRS; CDR2 reads YFSETQ. Trimming at V came to 3 bases and at J to 5 bases, leaving 10 bases not matched to a gene. The CDR3 extends over 15 amino acids. DNA for the CDR3: TGCGCCAGCAGCTCCTACTCACAGGGGAAATATGGCTACACCTTC. Protein sequence: CASSSYSQGKYGYTF. The full variable domain, with the rest looked up from reference TRBV5-1 and TRBJ1-2, is KAGVTQTPRYLIKTRGQQVTLSCSPISGHRSVSWYQQTPGQGLQFLFEYFSETQRNKGNFPGRFSGRQFSNSRSEMNVSTLELGDSALYLCASSSYSQGKYGYTFGSGTRLTVV.

This rearrangement joins TRBV7-3 to TRBJ2-3; unclear D gene. V gave up 5 bases and J gave up 6 bases, with 9 bases separating them. In germline, CDR1 is SGHTA, CDR2 FQGTGA. The CDR3 extends over 12 amino acids. CDR3 amino acids: CASSQPGDTQYF. The CDR3 nucleotides read TGTGCCAGCAGCCAACCCGGGGATACGCAGTATTTT.

The genes are TRBV9 and TRBJ2-7; 9 bases fit TRBD1. Unmatched junction bases numbered 9, after V lost 4 bases and J lost 1 base. Germline values: CDR1 SGDLS, CDR2 YYNGEE. The CDR3 has 16 residues. CDR3 DNA sequence: TGTGCCAGCAGCAAACCCGGGACAGGGAATTCCTACGAGCAGTACTTC. Protein: CASSKPGTGNSYEQYF.